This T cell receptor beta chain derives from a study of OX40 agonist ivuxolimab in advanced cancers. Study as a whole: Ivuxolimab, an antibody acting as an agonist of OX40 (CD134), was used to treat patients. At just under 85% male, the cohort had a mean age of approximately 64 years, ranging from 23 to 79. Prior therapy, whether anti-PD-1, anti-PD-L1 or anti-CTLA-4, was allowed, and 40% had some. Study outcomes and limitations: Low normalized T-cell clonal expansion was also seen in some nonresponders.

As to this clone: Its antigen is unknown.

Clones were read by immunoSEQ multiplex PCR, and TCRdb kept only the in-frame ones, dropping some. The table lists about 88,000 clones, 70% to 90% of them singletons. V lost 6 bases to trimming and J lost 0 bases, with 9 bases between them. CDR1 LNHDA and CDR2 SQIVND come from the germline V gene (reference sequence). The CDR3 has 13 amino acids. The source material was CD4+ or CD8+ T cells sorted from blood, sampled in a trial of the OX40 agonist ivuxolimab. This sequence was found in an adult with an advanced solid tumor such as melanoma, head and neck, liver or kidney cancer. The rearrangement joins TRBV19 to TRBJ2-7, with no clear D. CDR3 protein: CASRPGSSYEQYF. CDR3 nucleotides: TGTGCCAGTAGGCCGGGCAGCTCCTACGAGCAGTACTTC.